Presented here are 9 T cell receptor beta chains from one specimen sequenced in a study of beta chain features in type 1 diabetes. Expressed TCRB transcripts were sequenced after all isolated RNA was converted to cDNA. Sequenced by immunoSEQ multiplex PCR; TCRdb stores in-frame clones only, minus some. The data hold roughly 300,000 clones, with under 8.5% observed a single time. Sequencing used central memory CD4+ T cells from blood. These receptor sequences come from a woman between 18 and 29 years old in good health.

This clone was observed many times. The chain uses TRBV10-3 and TRBJ1-2; D possibly corresponds to TRBD1 (5 bases). V lost 5 bases and J 4 bases, leaving 11 bases between the germline ends. The CDR3 covers 13 residues. The germline V gene has CDR1 ENHRY and CDR2 SYGVKD. The CDR3 region is CAISRDESYGYTF. The CDR3 DNA reads TGTGCCATCAGTCGGGACGAATCCTATGGCTACACCTTC.

This clone showed up just a few times. The rearrangement uses TRBV4-2 and TRBJ1-1, with 10 bases identical to TRBD1. Germline V lookup: CDR1 LGHNA, CDR2 YNFKEQ. V was clipped by 1 base and J by 1 base; unmatched bases: 3. CDR3 length equals 16 residues. CDR3 DNA sequence: TGTGCCAGCAGCCAAGTGGACAGGGGGTGGAACACTGAAGCTTTCTTT. As protein: CASSQVDRGWNTEAFF.

This clone has more than one count but fewer than ten. The chain employs TRBV27 and TRBJ2-7; the match to TRBD1 covers 7 bases. The V gene's germline CDR1 is MNHEY and CDR2 SMNVEV (reference sequence). The CDR3 length is 13 residues. After removal of 5 bases from V and 4 bases from J, the junction contained 5 bases not matched to a gene. CDR3 DNA sequence: TGTGCCAGCAGTCACTACAGGGGATACGAGCAGTACTTC. Translating gives CASSHYRGYEQYF.

The chain uses TRBV6-1 and TRBJ2-2, with D unresolved. The length of the CDR3 is 15 residues. V shed 4 bases and J shed 1 base, with 10 bases lying between them. CDR1 and CDR2 (germline): MNHNS, SASEGT. The CDR3 bases are TGTGCCAGCAGTGTGTTTTCCCAGAACACCGGGGAGCTGTTTTTT. It codes for CASSVFSQNTGELFF.

The chain combines TRBV11-2 with TRBJ1-1, with TRBD1 identical over 7 bases. Germline V CDR1 and CDR2: SGHAT, FQNNGV. The CDR3 is made up of 13 amino acids. With 5 bases clipped from V and 7 bases from J, the junction kept 7 bases outside the gene matches. Here the CDR3 DNA reads TGTGCCAGCAGCCGGGACAGAGGACGTGAAGCTTTCTTT. Protein product: CASSRDRGREAFF. The complete variable domain, with remaining parts taken from reference TRBV11-2 and TRBJ1-1, reads EAGVAQSPRYKIIEKRQSVAFWCNPISGHATLYWYQQILGQGPKLLIQFQNNGVVDDSQLPKDRFSAERLKGVDSTLKIQPAKLEDSAVYLCASSRDRGREAFFGQGTRLTVV.

The sample holds a few counts of this clone. The same CDR3 arises from other DNA sequences in this sample as well. The chain recombines TRBV7-8 with TRBJ1-2; 8 bases agree with TRBD1. V dropped 1 base and J dropped 5; count of bases not matched to a gene: 0. This CDR3 is built from 13 residues. Germline CDR1 and CDR2: SGHVS and FQNEAQ. CDR3: CASSLDRGYGYTF. DNA for the CDR3: TGTGCCAGCAGCTTAGACAGGGGGTATGGCTACACCTTC.

There are a few counts of this clone. The chain carries TRBV27 and TRBJ1-2, with D unclear. Trimming removed 5 bases from V and 4 bases from J, with 11 bases in between. CDR1 is MNHEY and CDR2 is SMNVEV in the germline V gene (reference sequence). This CDR3 is 13 amino acids long. CDR3 sequence reads: CASSPRPSYGYTF. The CDR3 DNA sequence: TGTGCCAGCAGTCCCCGTCCGAGCTATGGCTACACCTTC.

The sample holds one count of this clone. The chain uses TRBV7-2 and TRBJ1-1; maybe TRBD1 (5 bases). In germline, CDR1 is SGHTA, CDR2 FQGNSA. The V end lost 5 bases, the J end lost 11 bases, and 15 bases lay between the germline ends. This CDR3 is built from 12 residues. CDR3: CASSPGTAEAFF. CDR3 nucleotide sequence: TGTGCCAGCAGCCCAGGGACCGCGGAGGCTTTCTTT.

This clone was picked up a small number of times. The chain employs TRBV4-1 and TRBJ2-7, with D unresolved. V lost 0 bases and J lost 2, with 8 bases in between. Germline assignment: CDR1 MGHRA and CDR2 YSYEKL. The CDR3 sequence is 14 residues long. This CDR3 reads CASSQDKFPYEQYF. The CDR3 nucleotides read TGCGCCAGCAGCCAAGACAAGTTTCCCTACGAGCAGTACTTC.